These 23 T cell receptor beta chains share one sample of origin, sequenced in a study of T-cell reconstitution after alpha-beta-depleted transplantation in children. It was with unique molecular identifiers that the TCRbeta library was prepared. TCRdb independently ran MiXCR on the PCR reads; one entry per CDR3 protein. There are under 400,000 distinct CDR3 sequences in the sample; 23% occur only once, and 9.5% to 12% lies in the top ten. The material was PBMCs, mostly from graft donor cells, obtained 180 days after TCRalphabeta/CD19-depleted stem cell transplant. Receptors originate from a male patient between 10 and 17 years old who had a stem cell transplant for acute lymphoblastic leukemia, so the T cells may come from the graft donor.

The V and J genes are TRBV5-1 and TRBJ2-5, with TRBD2 matching 10 bases. V trimming: 3 bases; J trimming: 1 base; junction bases outside the gene matches: 6. This CDR3 region has 16 residues. The V gene's germline CDR1 is SGHRS and CDR2 YFSETQ. The DNA for the CDR3 is TGCGCCAGCAGCTCCGGACTAGCGGTCGTCCAAGAGACCCAGTACTTC. Protein sequence: CASSSGLAVVQETQYF. Full variable domain (missing parts from reference TRBV5-1 and TRBJ2-5): KAGVTQTPRYLIKTRGQQVTLSCSPISGHRSVSWYQQTPGQGLQFLFEYFSETQRNKGNFPGRFSGRQFSNSRSEMNVSTLELGDSALYLCASSSGLAVVQETQYFGPGTRLLVL.

This clonotype was found a few times. The V gene is TRBV5-6, the J gene TRBJ2-5; 9 nucleotides agree with TRBD1. Germline V gives CDR1 SGHDT, CDR2 YYEEEE. Trimming took 4 bases from V and 5 from J; bases not matched to a gene: 6. The CDR3 length is 14 residues. The CDR3 DNA reads as TGTGCCAGCAGCCACACAGGGGGCGGGGAGACCCAGTACTTC. Translating it yields CASSHTGGGETQYF.

A few counts support this clonotype. The V gene is TRBV15, the J gene TRBJ2-7; TRBD1 is a possible D gene (5 bases). The V gene's germline CDR1 is LNHNV and CDR2 YYDKDF (reference sequence). V lost 4 bases and J 2 bases, leaving 12 bases between the germline ends. The CDR3 extends over 14 amino acids. CDR3 protein: CATSTRVGAYEQYF. The CDR3, as DNA: TGTGCCACCAGCACCAGGGTGGGTGCCTACGAGCAGTACTTC.

The table lists this clonotype with a few counts. V gene TRBV7-9 combines with J gene TRBJ2-7, with D tentatively TRBD2 (6 bases). The CDR3 extends over 15 amino acids. V was pared by 3 bases and J by 3 bases, with 15 bases between. Germline-derived CDR1 and CDR2 are SEHNR and FQNEAQ (reference sequence). The CDR3: CASSFSGPVIYEQYF. CDR3 DNA sequence: TGTGCCAGCAGCTTTAGCGGCCCTGTTATCTACGAGCAGTACTTC.

This chain connects TRBV4-1 to TRBJ2-1; 13 bases line up with TRBD2. Unmatched junction bases numbered 3, after V lost 4 bases and J lost 0 bases. This CDR3 is built from 17 residues. CDR1 is MGHRA, CDR2 YSYEKL, per germline. CDR3 loop: CASSRWTSGSSYNEQFF. The CDR3 DNA follows: TGCGCCAGCAGCCGCTGGACTAGCGGGAGCTCCTACAATGAGCAGTTCTTC.

This clonotype was counted a few times. CDR3 sequence reads: CASSLDIGPSYEQYF. Written as DNA, the CDR3 is TGCGCCAGCAGCTTGGATATAGGGCCATCCTACGAGCAGTACTTC. The J gene is TRBJ2-7, the V gene TRBV5-1; no clear D gene. The CDR3 consists of 15 residues. V shed 0 bases and J shed 1 base, with 11 bases lying between them. Germline lookup yields CDR1 SGHRS and CDR2 YFSETQ.

This sequence joins TRBV5-1 and TRBJ2-7; D is perhaps TRBD1 (5 bases). CDR1 and CDR2 (germline): SGHRS, YFSETQ. V was clipped by 7 bases and J by 0 bases, with 14 bases between them. CDR3 size: 14 residues. Here the CDR3 DNA reads TGCGCCAGCTCGAAGGGGTCCTTCTCCTACGAGCAGTACTTC. It encodes CASSKGSFSYEQYF.

This clonotype turned up a few times. The chain joins TRBV7-9 to TRBJ1-4, with D perhaps TRBD1 (5 bases). Looked up from germline, CDR1 is SEHNR and CDR2 is FQNEAQ (reference sequence). V dropped 3 bases and J dropped 3 bases, with 11 bases sitting between them. There are 15 residues in the CDR3. Written as DNA, the CDR3 is TGTGCCAGCAGCTTGAGACAGAGATCTAATGAAAAACTGTTTTTT. This gives the protein CASSLRQRSNEKLFF.

This clonotype was detected only a few times. The J gene is TRBJ2-1, the V gene TRBV5-1, with 14 positions matching TRBD2. The germline V gene encodes CDR1 SGHRS and CDR2 YFSETQ. The J segment lost 8 bases and the V segment lost 2 bases, leaving 3 bases of the junction unmatched. The CDR3 covers 15 residues. CDR3: CASSLGTSGSHEQFF. The CDR3 coding sequence is TGCGCCAGCAGCTTAGGGACTAGCGGGAGCCATGAGCAGTTCTTC.

The chain links TRBV29-1 to TRBJ2-7; 12 bases are shared with TRBD2. Germline CDR1 and CDR2: SQVTM and ANQGSEA. V gave up 0 bases and J gave up 6 bases; unmatched junction bases: 3. CDR3 length equals 14 residues. CDR3 sequence reads: CSVEEASGRGEQYF. CDR3 nucleotides: TGCAGCGTTGAAGAGGCTAGCGGGAGGGGCGAGCAGTACTTC.

CDR3 sequence reads: CASSYNSLGRPQETQYF. The DNA of the CDR3 is TGTGCCAGCAGTTACAATTCGTTGGGACGACCCCAAGAGACCCAGTACTTC. V and J are TRBV6-5 and TRBJ2-5, with D perhaps TRBD1 or TRBD2 (5 bases each). From germline, CDR1 is MNHEY and CDR2 SVGAGI. The CDR3 has 17 residues. V lost 2 bases and J 1 base, leaving 17 bases between the germline ends.

In this sample, this clonotype turned up a few times. The chain combines TRBV6-1 with TRBJ1-1; the D gene is possibly TRBD1 (5 bases). Looked up from germline, CDR1 is MNHNS and CDR2 is SASEGT. The CDR3 loop spans 14 amino acids. Trimming stripped 6 bases from V and 0 bases from J, with 11 bases between. The CDR3 loop is CASRKGRLNTEAFF. The CDR3 DNA reads as TGTGCCAGCAGAAAGGGACGGTTGAACACTGAAGCTTTCTTT.

The J gene is TRBJ1-1, the V gene TRBV20-1; D is undetermined. The V gene's germline CDR1 is DFQATT and CDR2 SNEGSKA (reference sequence). Trimming cost V 7 bases and J 0 bases, with 6 bases left between them. The CDR3 has 11 residues. CDR3 region: CSGGVNTEAFF. The CDR3 nucleotides read TGCAGTGGCGGAGTGAACACTGAAGCTTTCTTT.

The chain carries TRBV19 and TRBJ1-5, with D tentatively TRBD1 (5 bases). Trimming stripped 5 bases from V and 5 bases from J, with 16 bases between. CDR1 is LNHDA, CDR2 SQIVND, per germline (reference sequence). The CDR3 contains 15 residues. The CDR3: CASSGTLIPDQPQHF. As DNA, the CDR3 is TGTGCCAGTAGTGGGACGTTAATCCCAGATCAGCCCCAGCATTTT.

This chain's CDR3 is CSGLFNEQFF. CDR3 nucleotide sequence: TGCAGTGGGCTTTTCAATGAGCAGTTCTTC. The V gene is TRBV20-1, the J gene TRBJ2-1; no definite D call. CDR1 and CDR2 from the germline V gene are DFQATT and SNEGSKA (reference sequence). The CDR3 length is 10 residues. V shed 7 bases and J shed 6 bases, with 7 bases lying between them.

This chain links TRBV11-2 with TRBJ1-1; D is ambiguous. The CDR3 spans 12 residues. The V gene's germline CDR1 is SGHAT and CDR2 FQNNGV. V shed 5 bases and J shed 7 bases, with 11 bases lying between them. CDR3 amino acids: CASSPGRSEAFF. The CDR3 nucleotides read TGTGCCAGCAGCCCCGGAAGGAGTGAAGCTTTCTTT.

The table lists this clonotype with a few counts. This chain joins TRBV20-1 and TRBJ2-1, with TRBD2 matching 7 bases. Germline loops: CDR1 DFQATT, CDR2 SNEGSKA (reference sequence). Trimming took 3 bases from V and 9 from J; bases not matched to a gene: 14. The CDR3 is made up of 15 amino acids. CDR3 sequence reads: CSARALAKVWGEQFF. CDR3 DNA: TGCAGTGCTAGGGCACTAGCGAAGGTTTGGGGTGAGCAGTTCTTC.

This clonotype has just a few counts. The rearrangement joins TRBV5-1 to TRBJ2-7, with D possibly TRBD2 on 5 matching bases. Germline V lookup: CDR1 SGHRS, CDR2 YFSETQ. V lost 0 bases, J lost 1 base, and 17 bases lay in between. This CDR3 spans 17 amino acids. The CDR3 bases are TGCGCCAGCAGCTTGGTCTTTTCAGCGGCAGAATCCTACGAGCAGTACTTC. The encoded protein is CASSLVFSAAESYEQYF.

V gene TRBV11-1 combines with J gene TRBJ1-1, with D perhaps matching TRBD1 (5 bases). CDR3 length equals 18 residues. The ends were cut back, 4 bases at V and 0 bases at J, with 21 bases in the middle. The germline V gene encodes CDR1 SGHAT and CDR2 FQDESV (reference sequence). The CDR3 DNA sequence: TGTGCCAGCAGCTCAATCCCATCGGGACGGAACTTGAACACTGAAGCTTTCTTT. Protein sequence: CASSSIPSGRNLNTEAFF.

The CDR3 loop is CASATGNYEQYF. The CDR3 nucleotides are TGCGCCAGCGCGACAGGGAACTACGAGCAGTACTTC. The V call is TRBV5-1, the J call TRBJ2-7; TRBD1 agrees at 7 bases. V shed 7 bases, J shed 3 bases, and the junction held 4 bases outside the gene matches. The CDR3 has 12 residues. Germline V gene data show CDR1 as SGHRS and CDR2 as YFSETQ.

The sample holds a few counts of this clonotype. This chain connects TRBV25-1 to TRBJ2-2; no clear D gene. This CDR3 region has 15 residues. The germline CDR1 and CDR2 sequences are MGHDK and SYGVNS. V was trimmed by 6 bases and J by 2 bases, leaving 13 bases between them. Written as DNA, the CDR3 is TGTGCCAGCAGCTACGTCAAGACTAACACCGGGGAGCTGTTTTTT. It is translated as CASSYVKTNTGELFF. The variable domain in full, with the rest retrieved from reference TRBV25-1 and TRBJ2-2, is EADIYQTPRYLVIGTGKKITLECSQTMGHDKMYWYQQDPGMELHLIHYSYGVNSTEKGDLSSESTVSRIRTEHFPLTLESARPSHTSQYLCASSYVKTNTGELFFGEGSRLTVL.

This chain joins TRBV3-1 and TRBJ2-7, with 7 bases matching TRBD2. Germline CDR1 and CDR2: LGHDT and YNNKEL (reference sequence). The CDR3 consists of 15 residues. The V and J ends lost 1 base and 3 bases, in that order; junction bases with no gene match: 6. CDR3 loop: CASSQGYGGSYEQYF. CDR3 sequence (DNA): TGTGCCAGCAGCCAAGGATACGGCGGGAGCTACGAGCAGTACTTC.

This clonotype was seen only a few times. The chain combines TRBV20-1 with TRBJ1-2; D ambiguous. Deletions cut 0 bases from V and 4 bases from J, with 18 bases between. Germline values: CDR1 DFQATT, CDR2 SNEGSKA (reference sequence). The CDR3 contains 16 residues. Here the CDR3 reads CSARDPGGETIYGYTF. CDR3 in DNA: TGCAGTGCTAGAGATCCGGGTGGGGAAACCATCTATGGCTACACCTTC.